The 18 T cell receptor beta chains in this list originate from one sample, sequenced in a study of CD8 T cells in Susac syndrome. RNA, at about 0.5 to 1 ug, was reverse transcribed with random hexamers. TCRdb re-analysed the immunoSEQ multiplex PCR reads in MiXCR, keeping a single row per CDR3 protein. The repertoire consists of 25,000 to 35,000 distinct CDR3 sequences, with 94% occurring once and the leading ten covering around 0.3%. Sequencing used CD8+ T cells from PBMCs. All receptors come from a human donor in good health.

The chain couples TRBV7-8 to TRBJ1-5, with TRBD1 matching over 7 bases. Germline CDR1 SGHVS, CDR2 FQNEAQ. V lost 6 bases and J lost 0; bases outside the gene matches: 8. The CDR3 is 16 residues long. DNA for the CDR3: TGTGCCAGCAGGCAAAACAGGGGTTATAGCAATCAGCCCCAGCATTTT. Amino acids: CASRQNRGYSNQPQHF.

The CDR3 bases are TGTGCCAGCAGTTGGCTCCAGGACAGGGGGACCTACGAGCAGTACTTC. Translation: CASSWLQDRGTYEQYF. The chain employs TRBV28 and TRBJ2-7; 10 bases fit TRBD1. The V gene's germline CDR1 is MDHEN and CDR2 SYDVKM. The CDR3 loop spans 16 amino acids. The V segment lost 4 bases and the J segment 2 bases; nucleotides outside the gene matches: 8.

The chain couples TRBV20-1 to TRBJ2-1; 16 positions agree with TRBD2. The CDR3 covers 18 residues. V was clipped by 5 bases and J by 0 bases; unmatched bases: 7. In germline, CDR1 is DFQATT, CDR2 SNEGSKA (reference sequence). The CDR3, as DNA: TGCAGTGCTTTCGGGACTAGCGGGGGGGAGAGCTCCTACAATGAGCAGTTCTTC. Amino acids: CSAFGTSGGESSYNEQFF.

The chain is built from TRBV6-2 or TRBV6-3 and TRBJ2-1, with no clear D. The CDR3 runs 12 residues. The V and J ends lost 5 bases and 12 bases respectively, with 14 bases between them. Germline V gene sequence: CDR1 MNHEY, CDR2 SVGEGT. CDR3 region: CASSPLDSTQFF. In DNA form, the CDR3 reads TGTGCCAGCAGTCCACTTGACTCGACGCAGTTCTTC.

The rearrangement joins TRBV11-2 to TRBJ1-1, with TRBD1 as a possible D gene (5 bases). This CDR3 comprises 16 residues. Between the trimmed V and J ends, which lost 3 bases and 5 bases, there was a span of 19 bases. CDR1 SGHAT and CDR2 FQNNGV come from the germline V gene. The CDR3 protein is CASSFIPGLEGTEAFF. The CDR3 DNA follows: TGTGCCAGCAGCTTCATCCCGGGACTCGAAGGGACTGAAGCTTTCTTT. The full variable domain, in which reference TRBV11-2 and TRBJ1-1 provide the parts outside the CDR3, is EAGVAQSPRYKIIEKRQSVAFWCNPISGHATLYWYQQILGQGPKLLIQFQNNGVVDDSQLPKDRFSAERLKGVDSTLKIQPAKLEDSAVYLCASSFIPGLEGTEAFFGQGTRLTVV.

The J gene is TRBJ2-7, the V gene TRBV13, with D unclear. V lost 0 bases and J 4 bases, leaving 10 bases between the germline ends. This CDR3 region has 14 residues. The germline gives CDR1 PRHDT, CDR2 FYEKMQ (reference sequence). The CDR3 bases are TGTGCCAGCAGCTTAGGGGCCCTAATATACGAGCAGTACTTC. Translating gives CASSLGALIYEQYF. The full variable domain, rest sourced from reference TRBV13 and TRBJ2-7, is AAGVIQSPRHLIKEKRETATLKCYPIPRHDTVYWYQQGPGQDPQFLISFYEKMQSDKGSIPDRFSAQQFSDYHSELNMSSLELGDSALYFCASSLGALIYEQYFGPGTRLTVT.

The chain combines TRBV3-1 with TRBJ1-6; D gene unclear. The CDR3 length is 14 residues. V dropped 2 bases and J dropped 6 bases, with 8 bases sitting between them. Germline V gene lookup returns CDR1 LGHDT and CDR2 YNNKEL (reference sequence). CDR3 loop: CASSQSDINSPLHF. In DNA form, the CDR3 reads TGTGCCAGCAGCCAAAGTGATATTAATTCACCCCTCCACTTT. Using reference TRBV3-1 and TRBJ1-6 for the parts outside the CDR3, the full variable domain is DTAVSQTPKYLVTQMGNDKSIKCEQNLGHDTMYWYKQDSKKFLKIMFSYNNKELIINETVPNRFSPKSPDKAHLNLHINSLELGDSAVYFCASSQSDINSPLHFGNGTRLTVT.

The chain joins TRBV6-1 to TRBJ2-1; a possible D gene is TRBD2 (6 bases). Trimming took 1 base from V and 4 from J, leaving 20 bases between them. CDR3 length equals 18 residues. CDR1 is MNHNS, CDR2 SASEGT, per germline. The CDR3: CASSEEMAYGGVYNEQFF. The CDR3 coding sequence is TGTGCCAGCAGTGAAGAGATGGCGTACGGGGGTGTTTACAATGAGCAGTTCTTC.

DNA for the CDR3: TGTGCCAGCAGCGTAGATGGCAGGGGGGTGCGGGGCTACACCTTC. Encoded protein: CASSVDGRGVRGYTF. This chain links TRBV9 with TRBJ1-2; 7 positions match TRBD1. Losses at the gene ends were 0 bases for V and 8 bases for J; bases not matched to a gene: 10. This CDR3 has 15 residues. Germline V gene data show CDR1 as SGDLS and CDR2 as YYNGEE.

The chain combines TRBV7-8 with TRBJ2-3; D possibly uses TRBD1 or TRBD2 (5 bases each). Trimming left V 1 base short and J 10 bases short, with 12 bases between. This CDR3 region has 13 residues. Germline CDR1 and CDR2: SGHVS and FQNEAQ. CDR3 nucleotide sequence: TGTGCCAGCAGCTTAGACGGGACCGCGTCGCAGTATTTT. It is translated as CASSLDGTASQYF.

The genes are TRBV6-5 and TRBJ1-5, with 9 nucleotides matching TRBD1. The CDR3 consists of 14 residues. The germline CDR1 and CDR2 sequences are MNHEY and SVGAGI. Unmatched junction bases numbered 6, after V lost 6 bases and J lost 6 bases. The CDR3 sequence: CASRLGTGIQPQHF. CDR3 nucleotide sequence: TGTGCCAGCAGGCTAGGGACAGGGATTCAGCCCCAGCATTTT.

The V call is TRBV4-3, the J call TRBJ1-4, with D unclear. V lost 3 bases to trimming and J lost 7 bases, with 15 bases between them. This CDR3 contains 15 residues. CDR1 is LGHNA and CDR2 is YSLEER in the germline V gene. CDR3 protein: CASSHGDGESEKLFF. The CDR3 DNA reads TGCGCCAGCAGCCATGGGGATGGGGAATCTGAAAAACTGTTTTTT.

The chain has TRBV5-6 and TRBJ1-1; D uncertain. V lost 2 bases and J 5 bases, leaving 13 bases between the germline ends. Germline-derived CDR1 and CDR2 are SGHDT and YYEEEE. The CDR3 is 14 amino acids. The DNA of the CDR3 is TGTGCCAGCAGCTTCGGCGGGGTAGGGACTGAAGCTTTCTTT. Translating gives CASSFGGVGTEAFF.

The rearrangement joins TRBV7-9 to TRBJ1-6, with TRBD1 as a possible D gene (5 bases). This CDR3 is built from 14 residues. V was shortened by 5 bases and J by 14 bases, with 19 bases between the two germline ends. The germline CDR1 and CDR2 sequences are SEHNR and FQNEAQ (reference sequence). The CDR3 is CASSPRDRPLSLHF. CDR3 nucleotides: TGTGCCAGCAGCCCCAGGGACCGCCCTTTATCCCTCCACTTT.

The V gene is TRBV12-5, the J gene TRBJ1-5, with D possibly TRBD1 on 5 matching bases. Between the trimmed V and J ends, which lost 0 bases and 1 base, there was a span of 13 bases. This CDR3 is built from 17 residues. In germline, CDR1 is LGHNT, CDR2 FRNRAP. In nucleotides, the CDR3 is TGTGCTAGTGGTTTGGTCCGGGACCCCAGGAGCAATCAGCCCCAGCATTTT. This encodes CASGLVRDPRSNQPQHF.

Written as DNA, the CDR3 is TGTGCCAGCAGAACAGGGAGGACTGAAGCTTTCTTT. Its protein product is CASRTGRTEAFF. The rearrangement uses TRBV6-2 or TRBV6-3 and TRBJ1-1, with D perhaps matching TRBD1 (6 bases). Trimming cost V 6 bases and J 5 bases, with 10 bases left between them. The length of the CDR3 is 12 residues. CDR1 MNHEY and CDR2 SVGEGT come from the germline V gene.

The V gene is TRBV6-2 or TRBV6-3, the J gene TRBJ2-7, with no clear D. CDR1 and CDR2 from the germline V gene are MNHEY and SVGEGT. There are 17 residues in the CDR3. Deletions cut 0 bases from V and 5 bases from J, with 20 bases between. The CDR3 sequence is CASSYSAPVLDPHEQYF. CDR3 nucleotide sequence: TGTGCCAGCAGTTACTCGGCCCCTGTGTTGGACCCACACGAGCAGTACTTC.

The count of this clonotype is one. V and J are TRBV7-2 and TRBJ2-7, with no clear D. The CDR3 totals 15 residues. Germline loops: CDR1 SGHTA, CDR2 FQGNSA. V was pared by 5 bases and J by 5 bases, with 19 bases between. The CDR3 bases are TGTGCCAGCAGCACCGAACTGGGAAGTCAGGACGAGCAGTACTTC. It yields the protein CASSTELGSQDEQYF.